This TCR beta chain is drawn from a study of blood T cell repertoires in COVID-19. Profiled with immunoSEQ multiplex PCR; TCRdb holds only in-frame clones, not every one. The sample lists more than 95,000 clones; roughly nine tenths were seen once. The clonotype originates from a woman of 80 years or more in a cohort sampled during active COVID-19. Sequencing input: peripheral blood.

For the CDR3, the DNA is TGTGCCAGTAGTATGACTAGCGGGAGGAGCACAGATACGCAGTATTTT. This translates into CASSMTSGRSTDTQYF. V is TRBV19 and J is TRBJ2-3; 13 nucleotides align to TRBD2. The CDR3 runs to 16 residues. The V gene's germline CDR1 is LNHDA and CDR2 SQIVND (reference sequence). Germline trimming cut 3 bases from V and 0 bases from J; bases unmatched to any gene: 0.